The entry that follows covers one TCR beta chain sequence. The data stem from a study of control samples from healthy donors and cancer patients. The assay was immunoSEQ multiplex PCR, and TCRdb's table has in-frame clones only and misses some. The profile shows some 110,000 clones, around 89% of them singletons. V gave up 5 bases and J gave up 5 bases, with 13 bases separating them. This CDR3 is 14 amino acids long. Germline loops: CDR1 SGHNT, CDR2 YYREEE (reference sequence). This clonotype originated in a woman aged 50 to 60 with colorectal cancer. The chain is built from TRBV5-4 and TRBJ1-4; a weak D match, TRBD1 (5 bases). The sequenced sample was PBMCs. The CDR3 region is CASRPGGENEKLFF. The CDR3 nucleotides read TGTGCCAGCAGGCCCGGGGGGGAAAATGAAAAACTGTTTTTT.